This is a list of T cell receptor beta chains from one sample in a study of OX40 agonist ivuxolimab in advanced cancers. Libraries were prepared by immunoSEQ multiplex PCR; TCRdb keeps only in-frame clonotypes and omits some of them. This table holds around 62,000 clones, roughly 88% found once. This sample comprised CD4+ or CD8+ T cells sorted from blood, obtained in a trial of the OX40 agonist ivuxolimab. The receptors derive from an adult with an advanced solid tumor such as melanoma, head and neck, liver or kidney cancer. The CDR3 runs from the conserved cysteine through the conserved F or W. D genes are given only for firm matches. Clone size is stated in some rows and not others, as once, few, many or a class when expanded.

>TRBJ2-1|TRBD1|TRBV19|.
TGTGCCAGTAGTATCTACGGACAGGGGGGATATGAGCAGTTCTTC
CASSIYGQGGYEQFF
>TRBJ2-4|.|TRBV4-2|.
TGTGCCAGCAGCCACGCAGGGCAGGGTGACATTCAGTACTTC
CASSHAGQGDIQYF
>TRBJ2-7|TRBD2|TRBV11-2|.
TGTGCCAGCAGCCCACCCAAGGGGACTAGGAACGAGCAGTACTTC
CASSPPKGTRNEQYF
>TRBJ1-2|TRBD1|TRBV28|.
TGTGCCAGCAGTTCCCCGGACAGGGGGAATGGCTACACCTTC
CASSSPDRGNGYTF
>TRBJ2-2|.|TRBV9|.
TGTGCCAGCAGCGTAGCCCCAAACACCGGGGAGCTGTTTTTT
CASSVAPNTGELFF
>TRBJ1-3|.|TRBV19|.
TGTGCCAGTAGTTTCGACGGAGGAAACACCATATATTTT
CASSFDGGNTIYF
>TRBJ1-5|.|TRBV4-1|.
TGCGCCAGCAGCACCCGGGACGAACAGCCCCAGCATTTT
CASSTRDEQPQHF
>TRBJ2-2|TRBD2|TRBV11-2|once
TGTGCCAGCAGCTTATATCGCGCGGGAGCCCCCGGGGAGCTGTTTTTT
CASSLYRAGAPGELFF
>TRBJ2-1|.|TRBV5-1|.
TGCGCCAGCAGCTTGGGGTTTAACAATGAGCAGTTCTTC
CASSLGFNNEQFF
>TRBJ2-5|TRBD2|TRBV9|.
TGTGCCAGCAGCGTAGGGCCCGGGGGGGAGACCCAGTACTTC
CASSVGPGGETQYF
>TRBJ1-1|.|TRBV18|.
TGTGCCAGCTCACCGCAGGGAATGAACACTGAAGCTTTCTTT
CASSPQGMNTEAFF
>TRBJ1-5|TRBD1|TRBV6-6|.
TGTGCCAGCAGTCTACCCACAGGGACAGGGAATCAGCCCCAGCATTTT
CASSLPTGTGNQPQHF
>TRBJ1-2|.|TRBV6-5|.
TGTGCCAGCAGACGCCAGGGTGGGTACACCTTC
CASRRQGGYTF